The entry below describes one T cell receptor beta chain. The antigen is undetermined. The identical CDR3 is also encoded by other nucleotide sequences in the sample. Positive CCR7 selection of CD45RO-negative cells yielded the naive CD8 cells, and terminally differentiated effector memory CD45RA+ cells were excluded. Germline values: CDR1 MNHEY, CDR2 SVGAGI. V shed 2 bases and J shed 6 bases, with 7 bases lying between them. CDR3 length equals 12 residues. TCRdb keeps only in-frame clones here, not all; method: immunoSEQ multiplex PCR. The sample has some 2.1 million clones; just under 95% are singletons. The record originates from a study of shared clonotypes between healthy human individuals. Study background: A couple of women and a few men aged 18 to 49 made up the donors.

Overall study results and limits: A handful of donors showed sharing of about 4.7% of naive CD4 clonotypes.

This sequence originates from a man aged 18 to 30 in good health. Sequenced: naive CD8+ T cells sorted from blood. V gene TRBV6-5 combines with J gene TRBJ1-1; D gene ambiguous. Here the CDR3 DNA reads TGTGCCAGCAGTTACCTTGGGGCTGAAGCTTTCTTT. This gives the protein CASSYLGAEAFF.